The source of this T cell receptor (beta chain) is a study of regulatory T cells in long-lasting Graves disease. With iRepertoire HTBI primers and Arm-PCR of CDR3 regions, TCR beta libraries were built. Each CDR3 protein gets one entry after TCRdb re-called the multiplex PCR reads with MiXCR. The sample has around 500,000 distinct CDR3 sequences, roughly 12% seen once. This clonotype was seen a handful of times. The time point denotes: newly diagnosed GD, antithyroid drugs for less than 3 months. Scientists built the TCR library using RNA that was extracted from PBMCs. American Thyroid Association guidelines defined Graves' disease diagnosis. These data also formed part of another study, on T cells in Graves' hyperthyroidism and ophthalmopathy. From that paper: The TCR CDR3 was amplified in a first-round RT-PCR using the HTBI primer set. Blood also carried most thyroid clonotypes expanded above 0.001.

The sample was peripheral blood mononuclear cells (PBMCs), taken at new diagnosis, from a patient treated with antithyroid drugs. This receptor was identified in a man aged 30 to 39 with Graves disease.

This chain's CDR3 is CASSESGGPEAFF. Here the CDR3 DNA reads TGTGCCAGCAGTGAATCTGGGGGCCCTGAAGCTTTCTTT. The chain is built from TRBV6-1 and TRBJ1-1; maybe TRBD1 (6 bases). This CDR3 spans 13 amino acids. Trimming left V 2 bases short and J 6 bases short, with 10 bases between. Germline V gene data show CDR1 as MNHNS and CDR2 as SASEGT.